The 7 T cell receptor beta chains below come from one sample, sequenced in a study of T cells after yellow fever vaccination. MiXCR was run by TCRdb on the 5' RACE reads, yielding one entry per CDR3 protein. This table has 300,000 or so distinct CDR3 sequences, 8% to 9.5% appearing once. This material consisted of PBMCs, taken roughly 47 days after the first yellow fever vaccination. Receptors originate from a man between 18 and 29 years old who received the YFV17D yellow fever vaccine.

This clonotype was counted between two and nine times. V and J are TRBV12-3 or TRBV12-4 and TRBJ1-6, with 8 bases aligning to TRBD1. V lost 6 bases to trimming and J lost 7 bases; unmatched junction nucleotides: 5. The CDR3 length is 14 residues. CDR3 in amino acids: CASRYRDRNSPLHF. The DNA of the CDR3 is TGTGCCAGCAGATACCGGGACAGGAATTCACCCCTCCACTTT.

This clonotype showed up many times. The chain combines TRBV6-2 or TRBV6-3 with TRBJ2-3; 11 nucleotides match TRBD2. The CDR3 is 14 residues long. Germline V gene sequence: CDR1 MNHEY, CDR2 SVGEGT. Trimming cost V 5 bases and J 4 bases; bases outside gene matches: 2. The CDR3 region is CASSHSGGADTQYF. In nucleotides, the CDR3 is TGTGCCAGCAGTCATAGCGGGGGGGCAGATACGCAGTATTTT.

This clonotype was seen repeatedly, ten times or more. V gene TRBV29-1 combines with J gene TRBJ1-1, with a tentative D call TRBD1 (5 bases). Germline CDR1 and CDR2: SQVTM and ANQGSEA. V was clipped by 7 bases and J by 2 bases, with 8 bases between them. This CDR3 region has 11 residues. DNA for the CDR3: TGCAGCGCGGACACTAACACTGAAGCTTTCTTT. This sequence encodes CSADTNTEAFF.

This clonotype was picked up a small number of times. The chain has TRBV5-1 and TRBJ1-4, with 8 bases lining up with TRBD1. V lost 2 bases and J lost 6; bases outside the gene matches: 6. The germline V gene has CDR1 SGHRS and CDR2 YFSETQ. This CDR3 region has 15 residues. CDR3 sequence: CASSFGQGMDEKLFF. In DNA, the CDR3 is TGCGCCAGCAGCTTCGGACAGGGCATGGATGAAAAACTGTTTTTT.

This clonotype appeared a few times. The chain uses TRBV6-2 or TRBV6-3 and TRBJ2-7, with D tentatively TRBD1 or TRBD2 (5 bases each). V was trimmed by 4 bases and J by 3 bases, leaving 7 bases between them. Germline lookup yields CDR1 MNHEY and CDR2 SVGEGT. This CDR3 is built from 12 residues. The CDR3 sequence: CASSSGLYEQYF. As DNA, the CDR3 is TGTGCCAGCAGTTCGGGGCTCTACGAGCAGTACTTC.

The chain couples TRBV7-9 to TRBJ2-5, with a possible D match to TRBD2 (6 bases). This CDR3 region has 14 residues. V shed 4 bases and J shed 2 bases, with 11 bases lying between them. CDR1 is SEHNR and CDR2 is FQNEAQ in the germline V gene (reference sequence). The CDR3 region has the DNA TGTGCCAGCAGCTGGGGTGGGGGGCAAGAGACCCAGTACTTC. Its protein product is CASSWGGGQETQYF.

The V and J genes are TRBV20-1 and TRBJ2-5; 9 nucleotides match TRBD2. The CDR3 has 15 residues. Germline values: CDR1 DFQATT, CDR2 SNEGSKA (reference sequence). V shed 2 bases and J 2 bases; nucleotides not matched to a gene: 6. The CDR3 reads CSARKGLAGQETQYF. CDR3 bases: TGCAGTGCTAGAAAGGGTCTAGCGGGGCAAGAGACCCAGTACTTC.